A single sample gave rise to the 5 T cell receptor beta chains below, sequenced in a study of CD8 T cells in Susac syndrome. Random hexamers were used to reverse transcribe an amount of roughly 0.45 to 1 ug RNA. TCRdb re-analysed the immunoSEQ multiplex PCR reads in MiXCR, keeping a single row per CDR3 protein. This table has around 170,000 distinct CDR3 sequences, 90% to 97% appearing once. Sequenced sample: CD4+ T cells from PBMCs. The receptor source for this set is a human donor with Susac syndrome.

The chain recombines TRBV12-3 or TRBV12-4 with TRBJ2-7, with D unresolved. The CDR3 is 13 residues long. V was clipped by 1 base and J by 7 bases, with 11 bases between them. CDR3 in amino acids: CASSLVGFGEQYF. DNA for the CDR3: TGTGCCAGCAGTTTAGTGGGTTTTGGTGAGCAGTACTTC.

The chain is built from TRBV29-1 and TRBJ2-7, with a possible D match to TRBD1 (6 bases). The germline V gene has CDR1 SQVTM and CDR2 ANQGSEA. The CDR3 has 11 residues. V lost 3 bases and J lost 9, with 12 bases in between. The CDR3 loop reads CSVEGRGRQYF. The CDR3 DNA sequence: TGCAGCGTTGAGGGCAGGGGAAGGCAGTACTTC.

The J gene is TRBJ2-5, the V gene TRBV20-1; D may be TRBD1 (6 bases). The germline V gene has CDR1 DFQATT and CDR2 SNEGSKA (reference sequence). V lost 6 bases and J lost 5, with 16 bases in between. This CDR3 has 13 residues. CDR3 loop: CSAKYRVGETQYF. The CDR3 nucleotides read TGCAGTGCCAAGTACAGGGTGGGCGAGACCCAGTACTTC.

This chain uses TRBV6-2 or TRBV6-3 with TRBJ2-2; 7 bases are a match to TRBD1. The V gene end was trimmed by 10 bases and the J gene end by 3 bases; junction bases not matched to a gene: 11. Looked up from germline, CDR1 is MNHEY and CDR2 is SVGEGT. CDR3 length: 15 residues. CDR3 sequence reads: CATYSGTADTGELFF. Here the CDR3 DNA reads TGTGCCACCTACTCCGGGACAGCGGACACCGGGGAGCTGTTTTTT.

This rearrangement joins TRBV4-1 to TRBJ2-2; 12 bases align to TRBD2. The germline V gene has CDR1 MGHRA and CDR2 YSYEKL. V lost 2 bases and J lost 1; bases outside the gene matches: 5. CDR3 length: 18 amino acids. The CDR3 DNA follows: TGCGCCAGCAGCCAAAAAGGACTAGCGGGAATGAACACCGGGGAGCTGTTTTTT. Protein: CASSQKGLAGMNTGELFF.